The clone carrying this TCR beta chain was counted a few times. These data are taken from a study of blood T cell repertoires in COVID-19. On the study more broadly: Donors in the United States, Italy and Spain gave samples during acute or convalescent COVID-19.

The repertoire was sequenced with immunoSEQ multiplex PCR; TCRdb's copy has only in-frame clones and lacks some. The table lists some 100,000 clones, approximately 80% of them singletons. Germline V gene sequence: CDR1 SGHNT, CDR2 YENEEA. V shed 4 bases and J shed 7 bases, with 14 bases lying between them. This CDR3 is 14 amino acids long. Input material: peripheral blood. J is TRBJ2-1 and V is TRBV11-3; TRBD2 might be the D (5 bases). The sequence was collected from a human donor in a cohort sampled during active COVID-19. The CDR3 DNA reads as TGTGCCAGCAGCTCCCTGGACCGAGGGAATGAGCAGTTCTTC. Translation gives CASSSLDRGNEQFF. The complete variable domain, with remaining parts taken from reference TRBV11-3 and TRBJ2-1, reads EAGVVQSPRYKIIEKKQPVAFWCNPISGHNTLYWYLQNLGQGPELLIRYENEEAVDDSQLPKDRFSAERLKGVDSTLKIQPAELGDSAVYLCASSSLDRGNEQFFGPGTRLTVL.